This T cell receptor (beta chain) was sequenced for a study of human T cells and chemical hapten exposure. This clonotype was counted only a few times. TCRdb processed the RACE reads anew with MiXCR; each CDR3 protein has one entry. The table includes 350,000 to 400,000 distinct CDR3 sequences, about 6.3% detected once. Regarding time point: patch test 2, 6 weeks after DPC sensitization. Treatment defined: therapeutic diphenylcyclopropenone sensitization with weekly scalp DPC. Trimming left V 2 bases short and J 8 bases short, with 8 bases between. CDR1 is DFQATT, CDR2 SNEGSKA, per germline (reference sequence). CDR3 length: 11 amino acids.

The clonotype comes from a woman aged 18 to 35 with alopecia areata. Some clones in this sample may be carry-over from other donors' samples. The material sequenced was whole blood, taken in connection with sensitization to the hapten diphenylcyclopropenone (DPC). The rearrangement links TRBV20-1 to TRBJ2-3, with D hard to call. CDR3 nucleotide sequence: TGCAGTGCTAGATCCGGCCGTACGCAGTATTTT. Translated: CSARSGRTQYF.